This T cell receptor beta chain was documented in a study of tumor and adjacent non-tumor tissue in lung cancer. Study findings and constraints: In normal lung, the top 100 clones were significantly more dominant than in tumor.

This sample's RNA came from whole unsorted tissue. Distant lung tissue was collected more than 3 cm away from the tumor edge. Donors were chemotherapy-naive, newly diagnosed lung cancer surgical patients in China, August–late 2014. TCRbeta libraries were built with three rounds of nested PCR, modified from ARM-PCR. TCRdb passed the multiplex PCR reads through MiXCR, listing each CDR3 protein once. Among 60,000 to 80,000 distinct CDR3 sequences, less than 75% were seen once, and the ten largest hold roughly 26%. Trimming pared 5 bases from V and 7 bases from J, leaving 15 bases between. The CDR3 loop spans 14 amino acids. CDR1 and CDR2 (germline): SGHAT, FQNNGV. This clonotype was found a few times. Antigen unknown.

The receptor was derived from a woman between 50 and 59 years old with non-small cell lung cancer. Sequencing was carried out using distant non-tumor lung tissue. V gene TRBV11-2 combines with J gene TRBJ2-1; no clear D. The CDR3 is CASSILLVGNEQFF. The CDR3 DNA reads TGTGCCAGCAGCATATTGCTAGTGGGGAATGAGCAGTTCTTC.